The T cell receptor beta chain under discussion was sequenced for a study of Ad26.COV2.S vaccination and SARS-CoV-2 variants. Study details: Intramuscular Ad26.COV2.S doses were given once or twice, 56 days apart. Study observations and caveats: Measures of TCR breadth and depth may have fallen short of total T cell responses. Those who received vaccine or placebo ended up with similar non-spike TCR breadth.

Produced via immunoSEQ multiplex PCR; TCRdb's table is partial and in-frame only. The data hold some 450,000 clones, with roughly 91% observed a single time. V lost 3 bases and J 1 base, leaving 11 bases between the germline ends. Germline V gene lookup returns CDR1 SGHTA and CDR2 FQGTGA. The CDR3 runs to 15 residues. As for this clone: The antigen remains undetermined.

The treatment here: about 20 received Ad26.COV2.S at low or high dose, single or two shots; roughly 5 received placebo; per-sample allocation not given. The samples date from day 63 after the first vaccine or placebo injection. A Boston adult aged 18-55 years was the donor. Sequencing used peripheral blood, obtained in a trial of Ad26.COV2.S vaccine versus placebo. This rearrangement joins TRBV7-3 to TRBJ2-3; D gene ambiguous. This TCR was recovered from a person between 18 and 60 years old who received the Ad26.COV2.S COVID-19 vaccine or a placebo. The CDR3 sequence is CASSFSGAGTDTQYF. The CDR3 bases are TGTGCCAGCAGCTTTTCAGGAGCCGGCACAGATACGCAGTATTTT.